A selection of T cell receptor beta chains follows, all from one sample in a study of cytomegalovirus exposure and HLA in healthy donors. Libraries were prepared by immunoSEQ multiplex PCR; TCRdb keeps only in-frame clonotypes and omits some of them. The sample holds over 150,000 clones, 73% seen once. The sequencing input was PBMCs. The receptors stem from a woman younger than 30 in good health and CMV-seropositive. Each CDR3 is given with its conserved first and last residue. A D gene is named only where the DNA matches it firmly. Where a row states a size, it is once, few, many or the class of an expanded clone; other rows omit it.

D gene	clone size	V gene	J gene	CDR3 protein	CDR3 DNA
.	.	TRBV19	TRBJ2-2	CASSIRGGATGELFF	TGTGCCAGTAGTATTAGGGGAGGTGCCACGGGGGAGCTGTTTTTT
.	.	TRBV9	TRBJ2-1	CASSVVGLNNEQFF	TGTGCCAGCAGCGTAGTGGGACTGAACAATGAGCAGTTCTTC
.	.	TRBV9	TRBJ2-7	CASSGGGNPYEQYF	TGTGCCAGCAGCGGAGGGGGTAACCCCTACGAGCAGTACTTC
TRBD1	.	TRBV5-4	TRBJ1-2	CASSLRQGDGYTF	TGTGCCAGCAGCTTGAGACAGGGCGATGGCTACACCTTC
.	.	TRBV29-1	TRBJ2-1	CSGLDNEQFF	TGCAGCGGCCTAGACAATGAGCAGTTCTTC
.	.	TRBV4-3	TRBJ2-7	CASSQDERYVRIRWSYEQYF	TGCGCCAGCAGCCAAGATGAACGGTACGTGAGAATCAGGTGGTCCTACGAGCAGTACTTC
.	.	TRBV4-1	TRBJ2-4	CASSQDRGVQNIQYF	TGCGCCAGCAGCCAAGATCGGGGTGTCCAAAACATTCAGTACTTC
.	.	TRBV27	TRBJ2-6	CASSFAGDGANVLTF	TGTGCCAGCAGTTTCGCAGGGGACGGGGCCAACGTCCTGACTTTC
.	.	TRBV27	TRBJ1-1	CASRFTTGQRSEAFF	TGTGCCAGCAGATTCACAACCGGACAGCGCTCTGAAGCTTTCTTT
.	.	TRBV30	TRBJ2-1	CAWSVLGGDYNEQFF	TGTGCCTGGAGTGTACTAGGCGGCGATTACAATGAGCAGTTCTTC
.	.	TRBV6-5	TRBJ2-7	CASSPSRGQTYEQYF	TGTGCCAGCAGCCCCTCCAGAGGACAGACTTACGAGCAGTACTTC
TRBD2	.	TRBV14	TRBJ2-1	CASSPTSGGLIYNEQFF	TGTGCCAGCAGCCCCACTAGCGGGGGTTTAATCTACAATGAGCAGTTCTTC
TRBD1	once	TRBV19	TRBJ2-7	CASTETGTYEQYF	TGTGCCAGTACCGAGACAGGGACCTACGAGCAGTACTTC
TRBD1	.	TRBV6-6	TRBJ2-5	CASRIGTGGRETQYF	TGTGCCAGCAGAATTGGGACAGGGGGCAGAGAGACCCAGTACTTC
.	.	TRBV2	TRBJ2-2	CASSEGGAGELFF	TGTGCCAGCAGTGAAGGGGGAGCCGGGGAGCTGTTTTTT
.	once	TRBV7-2	TRBJ1-5	CASSLNRDVRAQHF	TGTGCCAGCAGCTTAAACAGGGACGTTCGGGCCCAGCATTTT
.	.	TRBV9	TRBJ2-7	CASSHGGPGNEQYF	TGTGCCAGCAGCCATGGCGGCCCGGGAAACGAGCAGTACTTC
TRBD2	.	TRBV7-2	TRBJ2-5	CASSLPGLAGAKGTQYF	TGTGCCAGCAGCTTACCCGGACTAGCGGGGGCTAAGGGGACCCAGTACTTC
.	.	TRBV25-1	TRBJ1-1	CASSYSGNTEAFF	TGTGCCAGCAGTTACTCAGGGAACACTGAAGCTTTCTTT
.	few	TRBV4-2	TRBJ1-5	CASSQVRGAGQPQHF	TGTGCCAGCAGCCAAGTACGGGGAGCGGGTCAGCCCCAGCATTTT
.	.	TRBV7-2	TRBJ2-5	CASSLGYGSGVTQYF	TGTGCCAGCAGCTTAGGTTACGGCTCGGGAGTAACCCAGTACTTC
.	.	TRBV7-9	TRBJ1-6	CASGMSGRVSPLHF	TGTGCCAGCGGGATGTCGGGGAGGGTTTCACCCCTCCACTTT
.	.	TRBV4-3	TRBJ2-1	CASSQEVAAYNEQFF	TGCGCCAGCAGCCAAGAAGTAGCTGCCTACAATGAGCAGTTCTTC
.	.	TRBV6-4	TRBJ1-1	CASSVDWNTEAFF	TGTGCCAGCAGTGTGGACTGGAACACTGAAGCTTTCTTT
.	.	TRBV6-1	TRBJ1-1	CAGGELLGVTEAFF	TGTGCCGGGGGCGAGTTGTTGGGAGTCACTGAAGCTTTCTTT
.	.	TRBV5-1	TRBJ2-1	CASSSTGGDYNEQFF	TGCGCCAGCAGCTCAACAGGGGGGGATTACAATGAGCAGTTCTTC
TRBD2	.	TRBV7-9	TRBJ2-5	CSSRRTSGPYQETQYF	TGTTCCAGCAGACGGACTAGCGGCCCGTACCAAGAGACCCAGTACTTC
.	.	TRBV6-1	TRBJ2-7	CASKTPGAHYEQYF	TGTGCCAGCAAGACGCCGGGAGCCCACTACGAGCAGTACTTC
TRBD1	.	TRBV7-2	TRBJ2-2	CASLFGQGFTGELFF	TGTGCCAGCCTCTTTGGACAGGGGTTCACCGGGGAGCTGTTTTTT
.	.	TRBV5-1	TRBJ2-7	CASSLVGETSYEQYF	TGCGCCAGCAGCTTGGTAGGGGAAACCTCCTACGAGCAGTACTTC
TRBD1	.	TRBV6-5	TRBJ1-3	CASSWSAGTGGNTIYF	TGTGCCAGCAGTTGGTCCGCCGGGACAGGAGGAAACACCATATATTTT
TRBD2	few	TRBV15	TRBJ2-3	CATSRDGAGDDTQYF	TGTGCCACCAGCAGAGATGGTGCGGGGGATGATACGCAGTATTTT
.	.	TRBV7-2	TRBJ1-2	CASTLPGKRSYTF	TGTGCCAGCACCCTTCCAGGGAAACGGAGCTACACCTTC
TRBD1	.	TRBV6-6	TRBJ2-1	CASTPGQFNEQFF	TGTGCCAGCACTCCGGGACAGTTCAATGAGCAGTTCTTC
.	.	TRBV6-5	TRBJ1-2	CASSLIPQGGYGYTF	TGTGCCAGCAGTTTAATCCCCCAGGGAGGCTATGGCTACACCTTC
TRBD1	few	TRBV6-6	TRBJ1-1	CASSRDRGMNTEAFF	TGTGCCAGCAGCCGGGACAGAGGGATGAACACTGAAGCTTTCTTT
.	.	TRBV6-6	TRBJ1-1	CASSPPLTSAFF	TGTGCCAGCAGCCCTCCTTTGACATCAGCTTTCTTT
.	.	TRBV15	TRBJ2-7	CATSRASEQYF	TGTGCCACCAGCAGAGCTTCCGAGCAGTACTTC
.	.	TRBV30	TRBJ2-7	CAWSPRGGEQYF	TGTGCCTGGAGTCCTCGAGGGGGCGAGCAGTACTTC
.	.	TRBV7-9	TRBJ2-7	CSSSSIREQYF	TGTTCCAGCAGTTCCATCCGGGAGCAGTACTTC
.	.	TRBV9	TRBJ2-1	CASSVGVYQGYNEQFF	TGTGCCAGCAGCGTAGGTGTATACCAGGGGTACAATGAGCAGTTCTTC
.	.	TRBV2	TRBJ2-2	CASSEKLPGGELFF	TGTGCCAGCAGTGAAAAGCTTCCAGGCGGGGAGCTGTTTTTT
TRBD1	.	TRBV6-1	TRBJ1-6	CASSDRGFGYNSPLHF	TGTGCCAGCAGTGACAGGGGGTTTGGATATAATTCACCCCTCCACTTT
.	once	TRBV7-9	TRBJ2-1	CSSSPPSGQVYNEQFF	TGTTCCAGCAGCCCCCCCTCCGGTCAGGTTTACAATGAGCAGTTCTTC
TRBD2	.	TRBV11-2	TRBJ2-7	CASSLTSGVNHEQYF	TGTGCCAGCAGCCTGACTAGCGGGGTGAATCACGAGCAGTACTTC
.	once	TRBV28	TRBJ1-5	CASRPLTESNQPQHF	TGTGCCAGCAGGCCCTTGACGGAGAGCAATCAGCCCCAGCATTTT
.	.	TRBV5-8	TRBJ2-7	CASSLVANPYEQYF	TGTGCCAGCAGCTTGGTTGCGAATCCCTACGAGCAGTACTTC
.	.	TRBV19	TRBJ2-2	CASIGSGLGTGELFF	TGTGCCAGTATTGGATCGGGGTTGGGCACCGGGGAGCTGTTTTTT
TRBD2	.	TRBV6-4	TRBJ2-1	CASSVDSGGSNEQFF	TGTGCCAGCAGTGTGGATAGCGGGGGTAGTAATGAGCAGTTCTTC